The next 15 T cell receptor beta chains were all read from a single sample in a study of neurological immune-mediated disorders. One entry per CDR3 protein results from TCRdb running MiXCR on the 5' RACE reads. The sample has more than 50,000 distinct CDR3 sequences; about 3.7% are singletons. The sample taken for sequencing was PBMCs. The receptors originated from an older woman with multiple sclerosis.

This clonotype appeared many times. One end of the junction does not line up with germline, which may come from a read error. The CDR3 here is CSAPTDRQGASF. Written as DNA, the CDR3 is TGCAGTGCTCCAACGGATAGACAGGGGGCGAGCTTC. The chain recombines TRBV20-1 with TRBJ2-7; 10 bases are shared with TRBD1. The germline V gene has CDR1 DFQATT and CDR2 SNEGSKA (reference sequence). The length of the CDR3 is 12 residues.

This clonotype was seen ten or more times. The chain uses TRBV4-1 and TRBJ2-1, with TRBD2 matching 10 bases. The germline CDR1 and CDR2 sequences are MGHRA and YSYEKL. The length of the CDR3 is 16 residues. Trimming removed 5 bases from V and 6 bases from J; junction bases left unmatched: 10. CDR3 DNA: TGCGCCAGCAGCTCAACCGGGACTAGCGTCCCCAATGAGCAGTTCTTC. Translated: CASSSTGTSVPNEQFF.

This clonotype was picked up many times. The chain couples TRBV28 to TRBJ2-7, with D perhaps TRBD1 (6 bases). The V end was cut by 7 bases, the J end by 0 bases, with 13 bases between. The germline CDR1 and CDR2 sequences are MDHEN and SYDVKM. The CDR3 covers 14 residues. The CDR3 sequence: CASTDRDTSYEQYF. CDR3 DNA: TGTGCCAGCACCGACCGGGACACCTCCTACGAGCAGTACTTC.

This clonotype has at least ten counts. In nucleotides, the CDR3 is TGCAGTGCTAGAGATATTGGTGGGGAGCAGTACTTC. Encoded protein: CSARDIGGEQYF. V usage is TRBV20-1 and J usage is TRBJ2-7; D unresolved. The CDR3 consists of 12 residues. Germline CDR1 and CDR2: DFQATT and SNEGSKA (reference sequence). V lost 0 bases and J 7 bases, leaving 10 bases between the germline ends.

In its sample, this clonotype was seen many times. The J gene is TRBJ2-7, the V gene TRBV12-3 or TRBV12-4; D call uncertain. Trimming left V 5 bases short and J 4 bases short, with 15 bases between. This CDR3 comprises 14 residues. The CDR3 region has the DNA TGTGCCAGCAGTCCTTGGGAAGGTTCTTACGAGCAGTACTTC. It encodes CASSPWEGSYEQYF.

DNA for the CDR3: TGCAGTGCTAGAGATGAGGGACAGGCCACAGTTAACTATGGCTACACCTTC. It encodes CSARDEGQATVNYGYTF. This chain connects TRBV20-1 to TRBJ1-2; 8 bases fit TRBD1. This CDR3 is 17 amino acids long. V lost 0 bases to trimming and J lost 1 base; unmatched junction nucleotides: 10. Germline V gives CDR1 DFQATT, CDR2 SNEGSKA (reference sequence).

This clonotype has at least ten counts. The chain couples TRBV11-2 to TRBJ2-7; weak D call: TRBD1 (6 bases). CDR1 SGHAT and CDR2 FQNNGV come from the germline V gene. The CDR3 spans 14 residues. Trimming took off 5 bases at V and 2 bases at J, with 13 bases between the two ends. CDR3 residues: CASSPGTSPYEQYF. CDR3 coding DNA: TGTGCCAGCAGCCCCGGGACATCCCCCTACGAGCAGTACTTC.

This clonotype was detected many times. The chain combines TRBV7-9 with TRBJ1-1; TRBD1 matches 8 bases. Germline CDR1 and CDR2: SEHNR and FQNEAQ (reference sequence). CDR3 length: 15 amino acids. Unmatched junction bases numbered 6, after V lost 2 bases and J lost 4 bases. The CDR3 is CASSLQGAEGTEAFF. The CDR3 nucleotides read TGTGCCAGCAGCTTACAGGGGGCTGAGGGCACTGAAGCTTTCTTT.

As for this clonotype: A much larger clone sits a single nucleotide away, making a read error possible. The chain is built from TRBV3-1 and TRBJ1-4; no definite D call. V was clipped by 0 bases and J by 5 bases, with 10 bases between them. CDR1 and CDR2 (germline): LGHDT, YNNKEL (reference sequence). The CDR3 loop spans 15 amino acids. This chain's CDR3 is CASSQEGMLNEKLFF. The CDR3 DNA is TGTGCCAGCAGCCAAGAGGGAATGCTCAATGAAAAACTGTTTTTT.

This clonotype came up many times. The V gene is TRBV27, the J gene TRBJ1-2; D may be TRBD1 (5 bases). CDR1 and CDR2 from the germline V gene are MNHEY and SMNVEV (reference sequence). The V end was cut by 2 bases, the J end by 2 bases, with 18 bases between. The CDR3 consists of 17 residues. CDR3 in amino acids: CASSLRVSWDGNYGYTF. The CDR3 bases are TGTGCCAGCAGTTTAAGGGTTTCTTGGGACGGAAACTATGGCTACACCTTC.

This clonotype was detected many times. The chain couples TRBV5-6 to TRBJ2-7; D gene unclear. This CDR3 has 14 residues. The germline V and J ends were trimmed by 2 bases and 2 bases, with 11 bases remaining between them. Germline V gene lookup returns CDR1 SGHDT and CDR2 YYEEEE. The CDR3 loop is CASSFTAATYEQYF. DNA for the CDR3: TGTGCCAGCAGCTTTACGGCAGCCACCTACGAGCAGTACTTC.

This clonotype was seen repeatedly, ten times or more. The gene calls are TRBV7-7 and TRBJ2-1; D perhaps matches TRBD2 (5 bases). CDR3 length: 13 amino acids. CDR1 and CDR2 (germline): SSHAT, FNYEAQ (reference sequence). Trimming removed 5 bases at V and 3 bases at J, with 8 bases between. This chain's CDR3 is CASSPRDYNEQFF. As DNA, the CDR3 is TGTGCCAGCAGCCCCCGGGACTACAATGAGCAGTTCTTC.

This clonotype appeared many times. The CDR3 coding sequence is TGTGCCAGCAGCTCAACCGGGACTAGCATTGATGAGCAGTTCTTC. This gives the protein CASSSTGTSIDEQFF. The chain has TRBV7-9 and TRBJ2-1, with 9 bases that match TRBD2. The CDR3 covers 15 residues. Trimming took 4 bases from V and 8 from J; bases not matched to a gene: 9. The germline gives CDR1 SEHNR, CDR2 FQNEAQ (reference sequence).

Concerning this clonotype: A much larger clonotype is one base distant, so this may be a read error. The chain joins TRBV11-2 to TRBJ1-1; no definite D call. CDR3 length equals 14 residues. CDR1 and CDR2 from the germline V gene are SGHAT and FQNNGV. Here the CDR3 reads CASSLRGKNTEALF. The CDR3 coding sequence is TGTGCCAGCAGCTTAAGAGGAAAGAACACTGAAGCTCTCTTT.

This clonotype was found many times. This sequence joins TRBV5-1 and TRBJ2-3, with TRBD1 identical over 9 bases. CDR1 and CDR2 from the germline V gene are SGHRS and YFSETQ. The J segment lost 3 bases and the V segment lost 0 bases, leaving 5 bases of the junction unmatched. The CDR3 is 16 amino acids. The CDR3 region has the DNA TGCGCCAGCAGCTTGGCTCCGGGACAGGGTACAGATACGCAGTATTTT. Its translation: CASSLAPGQGTDTQYF.